Following are 32 T cell receptor beta chains from one sample sequenced in a study of CD8 T cells in Susac syndrome. A quantity of roughly 0.5 to 1 ug RNA underwent reverse transcription using random hexamers. TCRdb passed the immunoSEQ multiplex PCR reads through MiXCR, listing each CDR3 protein once. The sample shows 120,000 or so distinct CDR3 sequences, around 95% of them seen only once. The sample consisted of CD8+ T cells from PBMCs. The receptors were gathered from a human donor with Susac syndrome.

The chain employs TRBV3-1 and TRBJ2-4, with D possibly being TRBD2 (5 bases). The CDR3 extends over 14 amino acids. The V and J ends lost 0 bases and 10 bases respectively, with 13 bases between them. Per the germline V gene, CDR1 is LGHDT and CDR2 is YNNKEL (reference sequence). The CDR3 DNA follows: TGTGCCAGCAGCCAAGACTGGGCAACGGGGATTCAGTACTTC. Protein: CASSQDWATGIQYF.

The chain uses TRBV4-2 and TRBJ1-1, with TRBD1 matching 7 bases. The junction had 8 bases not matched to a gene; V was cut back by 4 bases and J by 3 bases. Germline CDR1 and CDR2: LGHNA and YNFKEQ. The CDR3 is made up of 15 amino acids. CDR3 in DNA: TGTGCCAGCAGCCGATACGACAGGGCCGACACTGAAGCTTTCTTT. Its protein product is CASSRYDRADTEAFF.

The rearrangement uses TRBV6-4 and TRBJ2-2, with 8 bases aligning to TRBD1. Per germline, CDR1 MRHNA and CDR2 SNTAGT. V was pared by 4 bases and J by 7 bases, with 5 bases of the junction left unmatched. The CDR3 is 14 amino acids. The CDR3 DNA reads as TGTGCCAGCAGTGCAACCGGGACAGGCGGGGAGCTGTTTTTT. It translates to CASSATGTGGELFF.

The chain recombines TRBV4-1 with TRBJ2-3; 7 positions match TRBD2. The CDR3 contains 17 residues. Trimming cost V 1 base and J 4 bases; bases outside gene matches: 11. The germline CDR1 and CDR2 sequences are MGHRA and YSYEKL. As DNA, the CDR3 is TGCGCCAGCAGCCAAGGGGGGATAAGCGGGGCCGCAGATACGCAGTATTTT. The encoded protein is CASSQGGISGAADTQYF.

This rearrangement joins TRBV6-5 to TRBJ2-5; no clear D. Germline V gene lookup returns CDR1 MNHEY and CDR2 SVGAGI. Trimming stripped 6 bases from V and 4 bases from J, with 18 bases between. This CDR3 has 15 amino acids. CDR3 sequence: CASRIAVHVGETQYF. The CDR3 DNA reads TGTGCCAGCAGAATCGCGGTGCACGTGGGAGAGACCCAGTACTTC.

This chain uses TRBV24-1 with TRBJ2-7; no reliable D call. V was cut by 2 bases and J by 0 bases, with 10 bases left in between. The germline CDR1 and CDR2 sequences are KGHDR and SFDVKD. The CDR3 length is 15 residues. The CDR3 DNA reads TGTGCCACCAGTGATTCAGACGGAAGCTCCTACGAGCAGTACTTC. Protein sequence: CATSDSDGSSYEQYF.

V is TRBV6-5 and J is TRBJ1-6, with 10 nucleotides matching TRBD1. This CDR3 comprises 15 residues. In germline, CDR1 is MNHEY, CDR2 SVGAGI. J gave up 5 bases and V 6 bases, and 4 bases lay outside the gene matches. The DNA for the CDR3 is TGTGCCAGCAGCCTCGGACAGGGGGATAATTCACCCCTCCACTTT. This sequence encodes CASSLGQGDNSPLHF.

The chain couples TRBV5-4 to TRBJ2-2, with D uncertain. CDR3 length equals 15 residues. Germline loops: CDR1 SGHNT, CDR2 YYREEE (reference sequence). Trimming took 5 bases from V and 1 from J, leaving 12 bases between them. The CDR3 reads CASRPQAGNTGELFF. As DNA, the CDR3 is TGTGCCAGCAGGCCTCAGGCAGGGAACACCGGGGAGCTGTTTTTT. Full variable domain (outside the CDR3, taken from reference TRBV5-4 and TRBJ2-2): ETGVTQSPTHLIKTRGQQVTLRCSSQSGHNTVSWYQQALGQGPQFIFQYYREEENGRGNFPPRFSGLQFPNYSSELNVNALELDDSALYLCASRPQAGNTGELFFGEGSRLTVL.

This sequence joins TRBV28 and TRBJ2-1, with 12 bases lining up with TRBD2. With V trimmed by 3 bases and J by 6 bases, 3 bases remained unmatched. The CDR3 has 15 residues. Germline V gene lookup returns CDR1 MDHEN and CDR2 SYDVKM. In DNA form, the CDR3 reads TGTGCCAGCAGTTTCTGGACTAGCGGGGCCAATGAGCAGTTCTTC. Encoded protein: CASSFWTSGANEQFF.

The rearrangement links TRBV15 to TRBJ2-7; D gene ambiguous. The CDR3 is 13 residues long. Looked up from germline, CDR1 is LNHNV and CDR2 is YYDKDF (reference sequence). The V and J ends lost 1 base and 3 bases respectively, with 7 bases between them. CDR3 protein: CATSRGVRYEQYF. The CDR3 DNA sequence: TGTGCCACCAGCAGAGGTGTCCGCTACGAGCAGTACTTC. Full variable domain (rest looked up from reference TRBV15 and TRBJ2-7): DAMVIQNPRYQVTQFGKPVTLSCSQTLNHNVMYWYQQKSSQAPKLLFHYYDKDFNNEADTPDNFQSRRPNTSFCFLDIRSPGLGDTAMYLCATSRGVRYEQYFGPGTRLTVT.

The chain has TRBV20-1 and TRBJ2-1; perhaps TRBD2 as D (9 bases). Between the trimmed V and J ends, which lost 1 base and 4 bases, there was a span of 23 bases. From germline, CDR1 is DFQATT and CDR2 SNEGSKA (reference sequence). The CDR3 consists of 18 residues. The CDR3 loop is CSARVGGPSGDRYNEQFF. The CDR3 DNA follows: TGCAGTGCTAGAGTAGGAGGGCCTAGCGGGGACAGGTACAATGAGCAGTTCTTC.

This clonotype is a singleton in its sample. V gene TRBV5-6 combines with J gene TRBJ2-1; D gene ambiguous. The V end was cut by 0 bases, the J end by 6 bases, with 10 bases between. CDR1 is SGHDT and CDR2 is YYEEEE in the germline V gene. This CDR3 has 14 amino acids. CDR3 bases: TGTGCCAGCAGCTTGGTCGGGTCAGGCAATGAGCAGTTCTTC. This sequence encodes CASSLVGSGNEQFF.

This clonotype was detected only once. The gene calls are TRBV7-9 and TRBJ2-1; TRBD2 is a possible D gene (5 bases). Trimming removed 4 bases at V and 10 bases at J, with 20 bases between. CDR1 and CDR2 (germline): SEHNR, FQNEAQ (reference sequence). The CDR3 is made up of 15 amino acids. CDR3 DNA sequence: TGTGCCAGCAGCTCTCCCCGGGGAGCGAAATCCGAGCAGTTCTTC. Encoded protein: CASSSPRGAKSEQFF. Together with reference TRBV7-9 and TRBJ2-1, the CDR3 gives the full variable domain: DTGVSQNPRHKITKRGQNVTFRCDPISEHNRLYWYRQTLGQGPEFLTYFQNEAQLEKSRLLSDRFSAERPKGSFSTLEIQRTEQGDSAMYLCASSSPRGAKSEQFFGPGTRLTVL.

This clonotype came up once. This chain connects TRBV7-9 to TRBJ2-7, with D tentatively TRBD2 (5 bases). CDR1 SEHNR and CDR2 FQNEAQ come from the germline V gene (reference sequence). Trimming cost V 3 bases and J 3 bases, with 12 bases left between them. The CDR3 has 14 amino acids. CDR3 bases: TGTGCCAGCAGCTTGGTGACTACCAACTACGAGCAGTACTTC. It is translated as CASSLVTTNYEQYF.

The V and J genes are TRBV2 and TRBJ2-5; D call uncertain. The CDR3 totals 13 residues. V was shortened by 0 bases and J by 2 bases, with 4 bases between the two germline ends. CDR1 is SNHLY and CDR2 is FYNNEI in the germline V gene. The CDR3 reads CASSEALQETQYF. The CDR3 DNA reads TGTGCCAGCAGTGAAGCGCTACAAGAGACCCAGTACTTC.

The chain couples TRBV7-8 to TRBJ2-3; D not resolved. This CDR3 is 13 amino acids long. Germline V gene data show CDR1 as SGHVS and CDR2 as FQNEAQ. Trimming removed 5 bases at V and 5 bases at J, with 11 bases between. The CDR3 DNA is TGTGCCAGCAGCCCCAATCTCGGAGATACGCAGTATTTT. Protein product: CASSPNLGDTQYF.

V is TRBV27 and J is TRBJ1-1; 10 positions agree with TRBD1. The CDR3 is 13 residues long. CDR1 and CDR2 from the germline V gene are MNHEY and SMNVEV (reference sequence). V lost 3 bases and J lost 10; bases outside the gene matches: 5. CDR3 in DNA: TGTGCCAGCAGTTTCTCCGGGACAGGGGTAGCTTTCTTT. Its protein product is CASSFSGTGVAFF.

The chain joins TRBV3-1 to TRBJ2-3, with D possibly matching TRBD2 (5 bases). CDR3 length: 17 residues. Germline CDR1 LGHDT, CDR2 YNNKEL (reference sequence). V was trimmed by 0 bases and J by 6 bases, leaving 19 bases between them. For the CDR3, the DNA is TGTGCCAGCAGCCAAGACGGCCAGGAGGTTCTAGTTGATACGCAGTATTTT. Translation gives CASSQDGQEVLVDTQYF.

The gene calls are TRBV4-1 and TRBJ2-5, with 9 bases identical to TRBD1. Germline V CDR1 and CDR2: MGHRA, YSYEKL. This CDR3 has 16 amino acids. The ends lost 2 bases at V and 5 bases at J; junction bases unmatched: 9. The CDR3 reads CASSQTLQGARETQYF. CDR3 nucleotide sequence: TGCGCCAGCAGCCAAACCTTACAGGGGGCGCGGGAGACCCAGTACTTC.

V gene TRBV4-1 combines with J gene TRBJ1-2, with 9 positions matching TRBD1. The V and J ends lost 4 bases and 5 bases, in that order; junction bases with no gene match: 20. Germline CDR1 and CDR2: MGHRA and YSYEKL. CDR3 size: 19 residues. The CDR3 DNA reads TGCGCCAGCAGCCTACGAACCGGGACAGGGTCCCTGGGGAGGTATGGCTACACCTTC. As protein: CASSLRTGTGSLGRYGYTF.

The chain employs TRBV9 and TRBJ1-1; no clear D. V was shortened by 6 bases and J by 3 bases, with 15 bases between the two germline ends. This CDR3 contains 14 residues. The germline CDR1 and CDR2 sequences are SGDLS and YYNGEE. CDR3 coding DNA: TGTGCCAGCACCCCCGGGAGAGTGGACACTGAAGCTTTCTTT. Translating gives CASTPGRVDTEAFF. Full variable domain (missing parts from reference TRBV9 and TRBJ1-1): DSGVTQTPKHLITATGQRVTLRCSPRSGDLSVYWYQQSLDQGLQFLIQYYNGEERAKGNILERFSAQQFPDLHSELNLSSLELGDSALYFCASTPGRVDTEAFFGQGTRLTVV.

The chain links TRBV20-1 to TRBJ1-2; 7 positions match TRBD1. The CDR3 runs 17 residues. V was pared by 0 bases and J by 0 bases, with 10 bases of the junction left unmatched. Germline-derived CDR1 and CDR2 are DFQATT and SNEGSKA (reference sequence). The CDR3 DNA follows: TGCAGTGCTAGAGATCCGGGACAGCGAAAAGCTAACTATGGCTACACCTTC. It specifies CSARDPGQRKANYGYTF.

The chain combines TRBV6-2 or TRBV6-3 with TRBJ2-5; D is perhaps TRBD2 (6 bases). Germline V gene data show CDR1 as MNHEY and CDR2 as SVGEGT. The CDR3 consists of 13 residues. Trimming left V 8 bases short and J 2 bases short, with 12 bases between. CDR3 protein: CASVLAEQETQYF. CDR3 bases: TGTGCCAGCGTACTAGCAGAACAAGAGACCCAGTACTTC.

The V gene is TRBV21-1, the J gene TRBJ2-3; the DNA was not used to check the table's D call, TRBD1. TRBV21-1 is a documented pseudogene. This CDR3 spans 18 amino acids. The CDR3 protein is CASSNPGGRQGITDTQYF. DNA of the CDR3: TGTGCCAGCAGCAATCCCGGGGGAAGGCAGGGGATCACAGATACGCAGTATTTT.

CDR3: CASSLVSGSFQPQHF. CDR3 sequence (DNA): TGTGCCAGCAGCCTTGTATCGGGGTCCTTTCAGCCCCAGCATTTT. The rearrangement links TRBV7-8 to TRBJ1-5; no firm D call. CDR3 size: 15 residues. The germline gives CDR1 SGHVS, CDR2 FQNEAQ. V dropped 5 bases and J dropped 6 bases, with 17 bases sitting between them.

The rearrangement joins TRBV7-2 to TRBJ2-1; TRBD1 might be the D (6 bases). Germline CDR1 SGHTA, CDR2 FQGNSA. This CDR3 contains 14 residues. V dropped 1 base and J dropped 8 bases, with 12 bases sitting between them. CDR3 nucleotides: TGTGCCAGCAGCTTAGGGGGGCTCGTAGATGAGCAGTTCTTC. This translates into CASSLGGLVDEQFF.

CDR3 sequence: CASSEDRGEEKLFF. The DNA of the CDR3 is TGTGCCAGCAGCGAGGACAGGGGAGAGGAAAAACTGTTTTTT. The chain couples TRBV13 to TRBJ1-4, with 9 bases aligning to TRBD1. Unmatched junction bases numbered 6, after V lost 5 bases and J lost 8 bases. CDR1 is PRHDT, CDR2 FYEKMQ, per germline (reference sequence). CDR3 length equals 14 residues.

The genes are TRBV15 and TRBJ2-7; TRBD2 matches 10 bases. The CDR3 length is 15 residues. Germline trimming cut 0 bases from V and 5 bases from J; bases unmatched to any gene: 4. The germline CDR1 and CDR2 sequences are LNHNV and YYDKDF (reference sequence). The CDR3 nucleotides are TGTGCCACCAGCAGAGAACTAGCGGGGTACGACGAGCAGTACTTC. Residues: CATSRELAGYDEQYF. Full variable domain (outside the CDR3, taken from reference TRBV15 and TRBJ2-7): DAMVIQNPRYQVTQFGKPVTLSCSQTLNHNVMYWYQQKSSQAPKLLFHYYDKDFNNEADTPDNFQSRRPNTSFCFLDIRSPGLGDTAMYLCATSRELAGYDEQYFGPGTRLTVT.

CDR3 amino acids: CASSRQGQTNTGELFF. The CDR3 nucleotides read TGTGCCAGCAGTCGACAGGGTCAGACGAACACCGGGGAGCTGTTTTTT. The chain combines TRBV12-3 or TRBV12-4 with TRBJ2-2, with 7 bases fitting TRBD1. Losses at the gene ends were 5 bases for V and 0 bases for J; bases not matched to a gene: 6. The CDR3 is made up of 16 amino acids.

This clonotype was seen just once. The rearrangement uses TRBV18 and TRBJ2-1; no clear D gene. Trimming shortened V by 3 bases and J by 0 bases, and 9 bases separated the two germline ends. Germline V gene sequence: CDR1 KGHSH, CDR2 LQKENI. This CDR3 has 15 amino acids. CDR3 coding DNA: TGTGCCAGCTCACCCAACGTTAGCTCCTACAATGAGCAGTTCTTC. Amino acid sequence: CASSPNVSSYNEQFF.

The chain links TRBV12-3 or TRBV12-4 to TRBJ1-4; D call uncertain. The CDR3 contains 14 residues. V shed 6 bases and J shed 3 bases, with 11 bases lying between them. CDR3 sequence reads: CASSPWEANEKLFF. In DNA, the CDR3 is TGTGCCAGCAGCCCCTGGGAAGCTAATGAAAAACTGTTTTTT.

In this sample, this clonotype turned up once. The rearrangement joins TRBV11-2 to TRBJ2-5, with a possible D match to TRBD2 (7 bases). Deletions cut 5 bases from V and 4 bases from J, with 14 bases between. The CDR3 length is 14 residues. The germline V gene has CDR1 SGHAT and CDR2 FQNNGV. CDR3 residues: CASSPRGAGETQYF. CDR3 bases: TGTGCCAGCAGCCCTCGGGGGGCCGGAGAGACCCAGTACTTC.